This T cell receptor beta chain was captured by sequencing in a study of vaccination effects on CD4 cells after COVID-19. General observations from the study: Early post-infection timepoints were missing from the study, which also had few convalescent patients. The study found marked clonal contraction of infection- and vaccine-induced clones late after vaccination.

The data were produced by immunoSEQ multiplex PCR, yet TCRdb's version contains in-frame clones alone and is incomplete. Among over 30,000 clones listed, about two thirds were seen once. Antigen-specific CD4+ T cells were expanded (with viral peptide pools) by the ViraFEST assay ahead of sequencing. Having been cultured for around ten days, the cells underwent CD4+ T cell isolation. Among the vaccine recipients, none had a prior SARS-CoV-2 infection, and nucleocapsid antibodies were negative. Cultures had half their medium replaced with IL-2 medium on days 3 and 7. As for this clone: What it recognizes is unknown.

Sequenced material: CD4+ T cells from PBMCs cultured with SARS-CoV-2 spike peptides, taken before COVID-19 vaccination. The source of this sequence is a human donor who received a COVID-19 vaccine.

In nucleotides, the CDR3 is TGTGCCAGCAGTCAAGACAGGGTGAGAACGGAAGGCTACACCTTC. This translates into CASSQDRVRTEGYTF. The genes are TRBV2 and TRBJ1-2; 7 bases are shared with TRBD1. Germline V gene sequence: CDR1 SNHLY, CDR2 FYNNEI. The length of the CDR3 is 15 residues. After removal of 5 bases from V and 8 bases from J, the junction contained 14 bases not matched to a gene.